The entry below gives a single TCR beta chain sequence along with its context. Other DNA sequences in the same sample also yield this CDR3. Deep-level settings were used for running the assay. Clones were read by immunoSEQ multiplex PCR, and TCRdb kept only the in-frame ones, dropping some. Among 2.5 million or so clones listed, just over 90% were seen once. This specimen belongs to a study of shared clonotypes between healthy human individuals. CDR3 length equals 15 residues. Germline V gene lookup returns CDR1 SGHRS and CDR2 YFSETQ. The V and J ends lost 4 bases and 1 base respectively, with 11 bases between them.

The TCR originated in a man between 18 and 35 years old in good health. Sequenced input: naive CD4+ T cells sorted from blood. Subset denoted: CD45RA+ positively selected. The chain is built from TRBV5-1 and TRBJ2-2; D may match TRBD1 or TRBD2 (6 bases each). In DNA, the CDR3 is TGCGCCAGCAGCCTGGAGGGACAGAACACCGGGGAGCTGTTTTTT. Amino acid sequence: CASSLEGQNTGELFF.